The next 26 T cell receptor beta chains were all read from a single sample in a study of OX40 agonist ivuxolimab in advanced cancers. The method was the immunoSEQ multiplex PCR assay. Sourced from immuneACCESS, this table was stored by TCRdb with only in-frame sequences that have V and J called. A share of the clones is absent; for the studies checked, an unresolved V gene accounts for under half, and the remainder has no known explanation. The sample profile shows about 58,000 clones; around 85% of them were found once. The ten largest clones add up to about 0.62% of the sample. Source: CD4+ or CD8+ T cells sorted from blood, taken in a trial of the OX40 agonist ivuxolimab. The receptor set was obtained from an adult with an advanced solid tumor such as melanoma, head and neck, liver or kidney cancer.

The rearrangement joins TRBV7-6 to TRBJ1-1; D might be TRBD1 (5 bases). The V gene's germline CDR1 is SGHVS and CDR2 FNYEAQ. Trimming shortened V by 7 bases and J by 10 bases, and 19 bases separated the two germline ends. The CDR3 has 13 residues. The CDR3 nucleotides read TGTGCCAGCACCCGGAGTGGGCTTGGGGGAGCTTTCTTT. Encoded protein: CASTRSGLGGAFF.

Concerning this clone: The same CDR3 also results from other DNA sequences found in this sample. The chain carries TRBV4-1 and TRBJ1-5; D is possibly TRBD1 (6 bases). The V gene lost 0 bases and the J gene lost 2 bases, with 11 bases spanning the gap. The length of the CDR3 is 16 residues. Germline values: CDR1 MGHRA, CDR2 YSYEKL. The CDR3 DNA reads TGCGCCAGCAGCCAAGATGAGGGGGTGGGCAATCAGCCCCAGCATTTT. Encoded protein: CASSQDEGVGNQPQHF.

The CDR3 DNA is TGCGCCAGCAGCGAGCTAGCGGGCTACAATGAGCAGTTCTTC. It encodes CASSELAGYNEQFF. J is TRBJ2-1 and V is TRBV5-1; 8 nucleotides line up with TRBD2. CDR3 length: 14 amino acids. V shed 4 bases and J 3 bases; nucleotides not matched to a gene: 3. Germline lookup yields CDR1 SGHRS and CDR2 YFSETQ.

This sequence joins TRBV4-2 and TRBJ2-1; TRBD2 matches at 11 bases. The CDR3 is 15 amino acids. Germline V gives CDR1 LGHNA, CDR2 YNFKEQ. With 1 base clipped from V and 10 bases from J, the junction kept 6 bases outside the gene matches. CDR3 sequence reads: CASSQVQLAGVEQFF. The CDR3 DNA follows: TGTGCCAGCAGCCAAGTGCAACTAGCGGGAGTCGAGCAGTTCTTC.

The chain employs TRBV11-2 and TRBJ2-3; D remains unclear. Trimming removed 5 bases at V and 4 bases at J, with 10 bases between. Germline lookup yields CDR1 SGHAT and CDR2 FQNNGV. This CDR3 is built from 13 residues. This chain's CDR3 is CASSRNSPDTQYF. CDR3 nucleotides: TGTGCCAGCAGCCGTAACAGTCCAGATACGCAGTATTTT.

A note on this clone: This CDR3 is also generated by other DNA sequences in the sample. The genes are TRBV7-6 and TRBJ2-7, with a tentative D call TRBD1 (6 bases). The CDR3 is 13 amino acids. Per the germline V gene, CDR1 is SGHVS and CDR2 is FNYEAQ. V was cut by 5 bases and J by 2 bases, with 10 bases left in between. The CDR3 region has the DNA TGTGCCAGCAGCCTCAGGGGACCCTACGAGCAGTACTTC. Translation: CASSLRGPYEQYF.

This chain uses TRBV5-4 with TRBJ2-1, with TRBD2 identical over 8 bases. CDR1 is SGHNT and CDR2 is YYREEE in the germline V gene (reference sequence). After removal of 3 bases from V and 3 bases from J, the junction contained 8 bases not matched to a gene. The CDR3 contains 16 residues. CDR3 loop: CASSYRTSRDYNEQFF. The CDR3 coding sequence is TGTGCCAGCAGCTATCGGACTAGCAGAGACTACAATGAGCAGTTCTTC. Full variable domain (remainder filled in from reference TRBV5-4 and TRBJ2-1): ETGVTQSPTHLIKTRGQQVTLRCSSQSGHNTVSWYQQALGQGPQFIFQYYREEENGRGNFPPRFSGLQFPNYSSELNVNALELDDSALYLCASSYRTSRDYNEQFFGPGTRLTVL.

V gene TRBV2 combines with J gene TRBJ2-1, with 13 bases identical to TRBD2. There are 16 residues in the CDR3. The J segment lost 5 bases and the V segment lost 3 bases, leaving 4 bases of the junction unmatched. Germline V gives CDR1 SNHLY, CDR2 FYNNEI. CDR3 in DNA: TGTGCCAGCAGTGACTCGGGACTAGCGGGAAACAATGAGCAGTTCTTC. Its protein is CASSDSGLAGNNEQFF.

The genes are TRBV6-6 and TRBJ1-6; 7 bases are a match to TRBD1. Trimming at V came to 7 bases and at J to 10 bases, leaving 7 bases not matched to a gene. The CDR3 sequence is 13 residues long. Germline V gene lookup returns CDR1 MNHNY and CDR2 SVGAGI (reference sequence). In DNA, the CDR3 is TGTGCCAGCACCCCACAGGGGCGATCACCCCTCCACTTT. Translated, it gives CASTPQGRSPLHF.

The chain uses TRBV2 and TRBJ2-7; TRBD2 is a possible D gene (6 bases). V dropped 2 bases and J dropped 2 bases, with 7 bases sitting between them. The V gene's germline CDR1 is SNHLY and CDR2 FYNNEI. The CDR3 sequence is 13 residues long. The CDR3 reads CASSETGAYEQYF. The CDR3 DNA reads as TGTGCCAGCAGTGAAACGGGGGCCTACGAGCAGTACTTC. The full variable domain, completed using reference TRBV2 and TRBJ2-7, is EPEVTQTPSHQVTQMGQEVILRCVPISNHLYFYWYRQILGQKVEFLVSFYNNEISEKSEIFDDQFSVERPDGSNFTLKIRSTKLEDSAMYFCASSETGAYEQYFGPGTRLTVT.

This chain connects TRBV7-2 to TRBJ2-7; 8 bases agree with TRBD2. Germline V CDR1 and CDR2: SGHTA, FQGNSA. The CDR3 runs 14 residues. The J segment lost 3 bases and the V segment lost 2 bases, leaving 3 bases of the junction unmatched. CDR3 protein: CASSLRTSGYEQYF. The CDR3 bases are TGTGCCAGCAGCTTACGAACTAGCGGCTACGAGCAGTACTTC.

The chain carries TRBV7-3 and TRBJ2-3, with 8 nucleotides matching TRBD2. In germline, CDR1 is SGHTA, CDR2 FQGTGA. V lost 5 bases to trimming and J lost 9 bases; unmatched junction nucleotides: 10. The CDR3 runs 14 residues. This chain's CDR3 is CASSPGLTSATQYF. The CDR3 nucleotides are TGTGCCAGCAGCCCGGGATTGACTAGCGCGACGCAGTATTTT.

The rearrangement uses TRBV27 and TRBJ1-2, with a possible D match to TRBD1 (6 bases). Trimming took off 5 bases at V and 4 bases at J, with 17 bases between the two ends. CDR1 is MNHEY, CDR2 SMNVEV, per germline (reference sequence). The CDR3 length is 15 residues. The CDR3 loop is CASSAYVGGAYGYTF. The CDR3, as DNA: TGTGCCAGCAGTGCTTATGTCGGGGGGGCCTATGGCTACACCTTC.

The V and J genes are TRBV4-2 and TRBJ2-7; D gene ambiguous. Trimming pared 0 bases from V and 0 bases from J, leaving 12 bases between. Germline CDR1 reads LGHNA; CDR2 reads YNFKEQ. The CDR3 extends over 16 amino acids. The CDR3 region is CASSQDWAASSYEQYF. The CDR3 DNA follows: TGTGCCAGCAGCCAAGATTGGGCGGCGAGCTCCTACGAGCAGTACTTC.

The CDR3 coding sequence is TGTGCCAGCAGTCCGACAGGGGGGGAGGACGAGCAGTACTTC. Translated, it gives CASSPTGGEDEQYF. J is TRBJ2-7 and V is TRBV28, with 9 bases matching TRBD1. J gave up 5 bases and V 5 bases, and 7 bases lay outside the gene matches. The length of the CDR3 is 14 residues. Germline V gene data show CDR1 as MDHEN and CDR2 as SYDVKM.

The J gene is TRBJ2-5, the V gene TRBV11-2, with a possible D match to TRBD2 (7 bases). Germline-derived CDR1 and CDR2 are SGHAT and FQNNGV. The CDR3 covers 15 residues. V gave up 0 bases and J gave up 6 bases, with 14 bases separating them. The CDR3 region is CASSLDGGGAKTQYF. The CDR3 DNA reads as TGTGCCAGCAGCTTAGATGGGGGGGGCGCGAAGACCCAGTACTTC. The full variable domain, with the rest looked up from reference TRBV11-2 and TRBJ2-5, is EAGVAQSPRYKIIEKRQSVAFWCNPISGHATLYWYQQILGQGPKLLIQFQNNGVVDDSQLPKDRFSAERLKGVDSTLKIQPAKLEDSAVYLCASSLDGGGAKTQYFGPGTRLLVL.

In its sample, this clone ranks as medium-sized (0.01 to 0.1%). This chain joins TRBV19 and TRBJ1-5, with unresolved D. The CDR3 covers 12 residues. V was cut by 6 bases and J by 3 bases, with 6 bases left in between. Germline values: CDR1 LNHDA, CDR2 SQIVND (reference sequence). CDR3 sequence: CASRDSNQPQHF. The CDR3 DNA reads as TGTGCCAGTAGGGATTCCAATCAGCCCCAGCATTTT.

The chain employs TRBV27 and TRBJ2-2; TRBD2 matches 9 bases. The CDR3 runs 14 residues. J gave up 5 bases and V 3 bases, and 1 base lay outside the gene matches. Germline assignment: CDR1 MNHEY and CDR2 SMNVEV (reference sequence). The chain's CDR3 is CASSLREGTGELFF. The CDR3 region has the DNA TGTGCCAGCAGTTTGCGGGAGGGAACCGGGGAGCTGTTTTTT.

J is TRBJ2-5 and V is TRBV27, with 14 bases that match TRBD2. Germline V CDR1 and CDR2: MNHEY, SMNVEV (reference sequence). J gave up 5 bases and V 6 bases, and 5 bases lay outside the gene matches. CDR3 length: 15 amino acids. Written as DNA, the CDR3 is TGTGCCAGCAGGGGACTAGCGGGAGAAACGGAGACCCAGTACTTC. This sequence encodes CASRGLAGETETQYF.

J is TRBJ2-5 and V is TRBV5-5, with D unresolved. Trimming shortened V by 4 bases and J by 0 bases, and 10 bases separated the two germline ends. In germline, CDR1 is SGHKS, CDR2 YYEKEE (reference sequence). The CDR3 is made up of 14 amino acids. CDR3 sequence reads: CASSLSVNQETQYF. The CDR3 DNA reads as TGTGCCAGCAGCCTGTCAGTAAACCAAGAGACCCAGTACTTC.

J is TRBJ1-1 and V is TRBV29-1, with a possible D match to TRBD1 (5 bases). CDR1 SQVTM and CDR2 ANQGSEA come from the germline V gene. The V end lost 2 bases, the J end lost 0 bases, and 7 bases lay between the germline ends. The CDR3 contains 13 residues. The chain's CDR3 is CSVERGMNTEAFF. The CDR3 DNA follows: TGCAGCGTTGAACGGGGGATGAACACTGAAGCTTTCTTT.

The V gene is TRBV27, the J gene TRBJ2-2; D possibly matches TRBD1 or TRBD2 (5 bases each). Trimming removed 1 base from V and 2 bases from J, with 8 bases in between. This CDR3 comprises 15 residues. CDR1 is MNHEY and CDR2 is SMNVEV in the germline V gene (reference sequence). CDR3 amino acids: CASSLWGSNTGELFF. The CDR3 nucleotides are TGTGCCAGCAGTTTATGGGGGAGCAACACCGGGGAGCTGTTTTTT.

Note on this clone: This CDR3 is also generated by other DNA sequences in the sample. The V gene is TRBV11-2, the J gene TRBJ1-2; D call uncertain. The CDR3 loop spans 13 amino acids. Trimming removed 1 base at V and 7 bases at J, with 10 bases between. The germline V gene encodes CDR1 SGHAT and CDR2 FQNNGV. The CDR3 nucleotides read TGTGCCAGCAGCTTAGGGGCGGGTGTTGGCTACACCTTC. It is translated as CASSLGAGVGYTF.

The rearrangement uses TRBV15 and TRBJ2-1; tentatively, D is TRBD1 (6 bases). The germline CDR1 and CDR2 sequences are LNHNV and YYDKDF (reference sequence). The CDR3 contains 15 residues. V was shortened by 1 base and J by 9 bases, with 16 bases between the two germline ends. The CDR3 coding sequence is TGTGCCACCAGCAGAGCCGGTCAGGGGCGCGGTGAGCAGTTCTTC. Translating gives CATSRAGQGRGEQFF. Based on the CDR3 plus reference TRBV15 and TRBJ2-1, the full variable domain is DAMVIQNPRYQVTQFGKPVTLSCSQTLNHNVMYWYQQKSSQAPKLLFHYYDKDFNNEADTPDNFQSRRPNTSFCFLDIRSPGLGDTAMYLCATSRAGQGRGEQFFGPGTRLTVL.

CDR3 sequence: CASREGQGAYGYTF. Written as DNA, the CDR3 is TGTGCCAGCAGAGAGGGACAGGGGGCCTATGGCTACACCTTC. This sequence joins TRBV6-1 and TRBJ1-2; the match to TRBD1 covers 12 bases. CDR3 length: 14 amino acids. After removal of 6 bases from V and 4 bases from J, the junction contained 3 bases not matched to a gene. Germline V CDR1 and CDR2: MNHNS, SASEGT.

J is TRBJ1-3 and V is TRBV19; possibly TRBD1 for D (6 bases). With 2 bases removed from V and 4 bases from J, the gap between germline ends came to 9 bases. This CDR3 spans 14 amino acids. CDR1 and CDR2 from the germline V gene are LNHDA and SQIVND (reference sequence). For the CDR3, the DNA is TGTGCCAGTAGTATATCAGGGGAAGGAAACACCATATATTTT. Protein product: CASSISGEGNTIYF.